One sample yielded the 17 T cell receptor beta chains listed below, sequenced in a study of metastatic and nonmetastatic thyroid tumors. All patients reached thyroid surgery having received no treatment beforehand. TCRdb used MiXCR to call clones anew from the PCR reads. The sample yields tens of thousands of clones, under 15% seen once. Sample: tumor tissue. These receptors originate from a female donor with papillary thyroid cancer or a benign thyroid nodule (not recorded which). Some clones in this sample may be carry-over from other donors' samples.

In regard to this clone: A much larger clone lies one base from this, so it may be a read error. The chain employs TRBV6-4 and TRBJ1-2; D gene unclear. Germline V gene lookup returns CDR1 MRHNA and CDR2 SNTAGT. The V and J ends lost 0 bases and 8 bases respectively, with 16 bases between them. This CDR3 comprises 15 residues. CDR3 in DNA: TGTGCCAGCAGTGACTCGGTGACAACCCTAAGCGGCTACACCTTC. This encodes CASSDSVTTLSGYTF.

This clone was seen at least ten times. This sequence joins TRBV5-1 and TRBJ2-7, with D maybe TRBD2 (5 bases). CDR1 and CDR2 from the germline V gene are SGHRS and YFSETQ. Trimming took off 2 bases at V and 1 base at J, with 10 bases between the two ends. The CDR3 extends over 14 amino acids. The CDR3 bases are TGCGCCAGCAGCTTCAGGACGGGATCCTACGAGCAGTACTTC. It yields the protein CASSFRTGSYEQYF.

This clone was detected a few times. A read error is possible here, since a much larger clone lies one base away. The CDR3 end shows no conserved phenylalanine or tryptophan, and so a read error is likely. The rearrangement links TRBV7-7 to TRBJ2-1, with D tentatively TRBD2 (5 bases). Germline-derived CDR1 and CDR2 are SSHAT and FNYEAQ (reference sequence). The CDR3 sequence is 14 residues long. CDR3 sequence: CASSLVVGAGEQFS. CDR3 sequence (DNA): TGTGCTAGCAGCTTAGTTGTGGGAGCAGGTGAGCAGTTCTCC.

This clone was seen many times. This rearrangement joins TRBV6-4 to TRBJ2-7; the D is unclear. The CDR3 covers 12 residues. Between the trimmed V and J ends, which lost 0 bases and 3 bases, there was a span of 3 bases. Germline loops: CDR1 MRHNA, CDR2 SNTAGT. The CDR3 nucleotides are TGTGCCAGCAGTGACTCAAACTACGAGCAGTACTTC. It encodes CASSDSNYEQYF.

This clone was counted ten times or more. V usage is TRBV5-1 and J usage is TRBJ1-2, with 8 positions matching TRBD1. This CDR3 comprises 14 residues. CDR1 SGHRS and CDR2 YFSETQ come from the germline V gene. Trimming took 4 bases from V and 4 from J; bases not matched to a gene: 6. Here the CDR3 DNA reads TGCGCCAGCAGCCTCAGGGGGCAGGGCTATGGCTACACCTTC. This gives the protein CASSLRGQGYGYTF.

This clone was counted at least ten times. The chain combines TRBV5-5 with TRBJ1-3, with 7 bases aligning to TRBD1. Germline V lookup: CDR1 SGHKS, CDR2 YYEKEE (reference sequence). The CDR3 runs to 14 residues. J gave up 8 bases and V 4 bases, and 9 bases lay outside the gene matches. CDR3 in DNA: TGTGCCAGCAGCCCAATGACAGGGCGGGACACCATATATTTT. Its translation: CASSPMTGRDTIYF.

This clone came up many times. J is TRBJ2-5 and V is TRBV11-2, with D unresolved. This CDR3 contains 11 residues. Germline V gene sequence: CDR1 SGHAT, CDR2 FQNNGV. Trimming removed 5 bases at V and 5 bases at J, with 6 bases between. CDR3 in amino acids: CASSQMETQYF. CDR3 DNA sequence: TGTGCCAGCAGCCAGATGGAGACCCAGTACTTC. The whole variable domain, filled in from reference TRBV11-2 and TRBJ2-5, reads EAGVAQSPRYKIIEKRQSVAFWCNPISGHATLYWYQQILGQGPKLLIQFQNNGVVDDSQLPKDRFSAERLKGVDSTLKIQPAKLEDSAVYLCASSQMETQYFGPGTRLLVL.

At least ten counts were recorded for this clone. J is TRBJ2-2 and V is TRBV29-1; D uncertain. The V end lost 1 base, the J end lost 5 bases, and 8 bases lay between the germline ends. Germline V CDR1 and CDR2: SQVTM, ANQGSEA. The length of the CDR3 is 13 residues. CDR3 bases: TGCAGCGTTGAAGGGGCTCGGACCGGGGAGCTGTTTTTT. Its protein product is CSVEGARTGELFF.

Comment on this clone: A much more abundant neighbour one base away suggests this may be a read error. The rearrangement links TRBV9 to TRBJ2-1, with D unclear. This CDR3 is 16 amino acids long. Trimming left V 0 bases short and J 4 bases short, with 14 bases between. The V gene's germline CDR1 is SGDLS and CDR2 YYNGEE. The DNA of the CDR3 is TGTGCCAGCAGCGTAGAGCCCGACCTGATTTACAATGAGCAGTTCTTC. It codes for CASSVEPDLIYNEQFF.

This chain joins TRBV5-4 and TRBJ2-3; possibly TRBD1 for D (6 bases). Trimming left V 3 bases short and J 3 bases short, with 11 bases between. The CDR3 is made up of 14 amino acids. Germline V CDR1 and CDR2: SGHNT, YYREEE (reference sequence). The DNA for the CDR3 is TGTGCCAGCAGCTGGGACATTGGTACAGATACGCAGTATTTT. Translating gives CASSWDIGTDTQYF.

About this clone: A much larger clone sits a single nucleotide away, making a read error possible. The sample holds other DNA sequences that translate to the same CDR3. CDR3: CASSLGRLGSNEKLFF. In nucleotides, the CDR3 is TGTGCCAGCAGTTTAGGAAGGCTTGGGAGTAATGAAAAACTGTTTTTT. The chain is built from TRBV12-3 or TRBV12-4 and TRBJ1-4; D call uncertain. This CDR3 contains 16 residues. V shed 1 base and J shed 4 bases, with 13 bases lying between them.

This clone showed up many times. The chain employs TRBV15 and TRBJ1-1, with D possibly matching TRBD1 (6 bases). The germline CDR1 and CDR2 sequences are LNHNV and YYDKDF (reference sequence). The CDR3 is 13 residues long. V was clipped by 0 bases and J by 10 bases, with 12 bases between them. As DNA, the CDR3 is TGTGCCACCAGCAGAGATTGGGGGCGCGTAGCTTTCTTT. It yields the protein CATSRDWGRVAFF.

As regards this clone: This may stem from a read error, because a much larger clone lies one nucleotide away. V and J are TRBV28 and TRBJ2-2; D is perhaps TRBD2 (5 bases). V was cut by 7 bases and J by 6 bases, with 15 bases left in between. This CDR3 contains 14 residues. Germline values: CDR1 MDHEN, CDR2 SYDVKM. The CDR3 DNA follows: TGTGCCAGCAACCCCGGGGTTAGGGCCGGGGAGCTGTTTTTT. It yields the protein CASNPGVRAGELFF.

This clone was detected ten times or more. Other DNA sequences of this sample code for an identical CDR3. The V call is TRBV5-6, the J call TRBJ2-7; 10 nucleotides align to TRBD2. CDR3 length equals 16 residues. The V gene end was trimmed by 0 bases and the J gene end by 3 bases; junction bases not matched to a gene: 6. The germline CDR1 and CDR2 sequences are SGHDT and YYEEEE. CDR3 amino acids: CASSLGTSGHLYEQYF. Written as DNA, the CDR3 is TGTGCCAGCAGCTTGGGGACTAGCGGACATCTCTACGAGCAGTACTTC.

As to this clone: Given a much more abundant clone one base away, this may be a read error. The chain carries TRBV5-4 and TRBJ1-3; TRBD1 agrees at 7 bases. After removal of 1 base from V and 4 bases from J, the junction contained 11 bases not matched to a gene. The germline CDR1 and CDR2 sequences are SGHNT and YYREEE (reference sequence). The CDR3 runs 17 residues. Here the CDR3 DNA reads TGTGCCAGCAGCTTGTCCCTCCTGACAGGGCCAGGAAACACCATATATTTT. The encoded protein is CASSLSLLTGPGNTIYF.

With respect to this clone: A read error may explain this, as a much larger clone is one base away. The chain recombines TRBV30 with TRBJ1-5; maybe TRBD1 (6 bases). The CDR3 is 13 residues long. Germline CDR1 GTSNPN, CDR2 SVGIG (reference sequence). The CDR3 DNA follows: TGTGCCCGGAGCCAGGGGTTGGATCAGCCCCAGCATTTT. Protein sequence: CARSQGLDQPQHF.

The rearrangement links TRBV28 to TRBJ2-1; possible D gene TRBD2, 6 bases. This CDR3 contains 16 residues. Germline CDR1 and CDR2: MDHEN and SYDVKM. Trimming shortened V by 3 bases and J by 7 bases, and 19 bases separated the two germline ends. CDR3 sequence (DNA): TGTGCCAGCAGTTTCGGGCGTGGGAGGTCCCAAAATGAGCAGTTCTTC. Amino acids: CASSFGRGRSQNEQFF.